This T cell receptor beta chain was retrieved from a study of T cells in Graves' hyperthyroidism and ophthalmopathy (dated by TCRdb to about 2019). Notes on the research overall: Peripheral blood was sampled at the time of initial diagnosis, prior to any treatment. For training and testing, the 100 or so patients in the discovery cohort were randomly divided in a 7:3 ratio. According to the paper, TCR Vbeta CDR3 sequencing was carried out on 135 peripheral blood samples, which came from about 45 ophthalmopathy, 75 to 80 hyperthyroidism and roughly 17 progressor patients. Prospective prediction of ophthalmopathy was tested in an independent validation cohort consisting of roughly 20 hyperthyroidism patients and 15 or so patients who later progressed to ophthalmopathy. After sampling, hyperthyroidism patients received methimazole starting at 30 mg daily, and ophthalmopathy patients received high-dose intravenous methylprednisolone. In more than 5 Graves' hyperthyroidism patients, the study also compared T-cell repertoires from thyroid tissue with T-cell repertoires from blood. To identify TCR V-J signatures that set the groups apart, the researchers used a discovery cohort of about a hundred patients, made up of roughly 40 with Graves' ophthalmopathy and about 59 with stable Graves' hyperthyroidism. The study at large found these results: Most expanded thyroid clonotypes (frequency above 0.001) were also found in blood, which suggests that blood repertoires may mirror thyroid immune responses. Sample size was not statistically predetermined, and investigators were not blinded to group allocation. In validation, the model predicted progression to ophthalmopathy a median of approximately 6.6 months before onset, with roughly 70% sensitivity and around 76% specificity. A 13 V-J signature model separated ophthalmopathy from stable hyperthyroidism, with around 91% sensitivity and 81.08% specificity in cross-validation and 80%/75% in testing.

The TCR beta CDR3 regions were amplified from the RNA transcripts. The first round of RT-PCR for the TCR CDR3 was performed with the HTBI primer set and the Qiagen OneStep RT-PCR kit. Libraries were constructed in a second round of multiplex PCR, after which size selection and purification were carried out. Paired-end sequencing of the libraries was performed with 100 bp reads on an Illumina HiSeq2000. The authors' analysis ran thus. Raw data were processed with SOAPnuke, discarding reads with adapters, uncalled bases, mean Phred below 15, or no exact constant-primer or identifier match. High-quality paired reads were merged with COPE v1.2.5, and unique nucleotide sequences were defined as clonotypes. MiTCR v1.1 was used to align clonotypes to the IMGT TRBV, TRBD and TRBJ reference segments. Only V-J combinations with frequency above 0.0001, covering about 99% of repertoires, were analysed. The TCS score was defined as F50 (clonal expansion) divided by E x V (chaos), with BLOSUM62-based TCRdist calculated between CDR3 peptides within each V-J. Welch's t-statistics and random forest reduced roughly 530 V-J features to 13, which were used in a naive Bayes classifier (R e1071). TCRdb redid the processing of the public reads, applying fastp at Q25 and MiXCR, and retained in-frame beta chains. Every distinct CDR3 protein forms one entry, paired with its most common genes and DNA. These V and J calls rely on TCRdb rather than the paper's analysis. The sample profile shows under 700,000 distinct CDR3 sequences; 16% of them were found once. Jointly, the top ten make up approximately 20% of the sample.

This clonotype was seen many times. Its binding antigen is unknown. Base qualities are not provided; no much larger clone lies one nucleotide away. Deletion took 5 bases off V and 9 bases off J, with a span of 23 bases between the germline ends. Measured from the cysteine to the phenylalanine, the CDR3 is 15 residues long. The only DNA kept is the CDR3, 45 bases in frame from the first base. As encoded in the germline V gene, CDR1 is SGHTA while CDR2 is FQGNSA. Stable Graves' hyperthyroidism was defined as the absence of progression to ophthalmopathy over 18 months of follow-up. Hyperthyroidism patients were newly diagnosed, had a disease duration of under 2 months, and were aged 18 to 65 years. Any patient with an uncontrolled infection, another autoimmune disease, pregnancy or lactation was excluded. Diagnoses were based on clinical symptoms, serum thyroxine and TRAb, thyroid ultrasound and orbital computed tomography. PBMCs were separated from approximately 10 ml of fresh peripheral blood using Ficoll-Paque density gradient centrifugation. Trizol reagent was used to extract total RNA, and RNA quality was then checked on an Agilent 2100 Bioanalyzer.

The receptor comes from a young woman with Graves' hyperthyroidism. The chain was built from TRBV7-2 and TRBJ2-7; D gene: possibly TRBD1, on 7 matching bases. What was sequenced was blood. The CDR3: CASSPGGPATFGQYF. The DNA sequence reads TGTGCCAGCAGCCCAGGGGGGCCAGCTACCTTCGGGCAGTACTTC.